The rows below give T cell receptor beta chains drawn from one sample of a study of tumor-infiltrating lymphocytes in primary liver carcinoma. TCRdb reanalysed the multiplex PCR reads using MiXCR and keeps one entry per CDR3 protein. This sample has 90,000 to 110,000 distinct CDR3 sequences, with around 83% found just once. Material for sequencing was liver tumor tissue from sampling region 3. Receptors originate from a middle-aged man with primary liver carcinoma and hepatitis B virus infection. Each CDR3 is given with its conserved first and last residue. D genes are given only for firm matches. Clone size is not always given. Where it is, it says once, few, many or a class for expanded clones.

V	size	J	D	DNA	CDR3
TRBV29-1	NA	TRBJ2-1	TRBD1	TGCAGAGTTATTACAGGGGGCGGGTCGAACATTCAGTTCTTC	CRVITGGGSNIQFF
TRBV5-1	many	TRBJ2-1	NA	TGCGCCAGCAGCGGTATTGCTGCCTCCTACAATGAGCAGTTCTTC	CASSGIAASYNEQFF
TRBV14	once	TRBJ2-7	NA	TGTGCCAGCGGCCCCCAAGGGGCGATGGGAGTGTACGAGCAGTACTTC	CASGPQGAMGVYEQYF
TRBV5-6	NA	TRBJ2-1	NA	TGTGCCAGCAACTTGGTAACTAACAATGAGCAGTTCTTC	CASNLVTNNEQFF
TRBV29-1	medium-sized	TRBJ1-3	TRBD1	TGCAGCGTTGGGGGGGGGACAGTGATGAACACCATATATTTT	CSVGGGTVMNTIYF
TRBV20-1	NA	TRBJ2-3	NA	TGCAGTGCTAGAGGGCGGGATGGAGATACGCAGTATTTT	CSARGRDGDTQYF
TRBV5-1	NA	TRBJ2-6	TRBD1	TGCGCCAGCAGCAGGACAGGGAGAGCCTCTGGGGCCAACGTCTTGGCTTTC	CASSRTGRASGANVLAF
TRBV6-1	once	TRBJ2-5	NA	TGTGCCACAAGTGAAGCGGTGACCGGCCAAGAGACCCAGTACTTC	CATSEAVTGQETQYF
TRBV11-2	NA	TRBJ2-3	NA	TGTGCCAGTAGCTTAAACCAACAAGGGGGTACGCAGTATTTT	CASSLNQQGGTQYF
TRBV11-1	medium-sized	TRBJ2-1	TRBD2	TGTGCCAGCAGCCCGAGACTAGCGGGAGCGCTGCAGTTCTTC	CASSPRLAGALQFF
TRBV4-2	NA	TRBJ2-3	NA	TGTGCCGGCAGCCAAGATCTGGTGACTAGGGGCGGTACGCAGTATTTT	CAGSQDLVTRGGTQYF
TRBV29-1	NA	TRBJ1-2	TRBD1	TGTACCGTAAGGACAGGGAGAGATCACTACACCTTC	CTVRTGRDHYTF
TRBV6-1	NA	TRBJ2-7	NA	TGTACCAGCAGCCCTGGACATATCTACGAGCAGTACTTC	CTSSPGHIYEQYF
TRBV12-3/TRBV12-4	NA	TRBJ2-5	TRBD2	TGTGCCAACATTCGAAGCGGGACAGAGACCCAGTACTTC	CANIRSGTETQYF
TRBV6-5	NA	TRBJ2-7	NA	TGTGCCTGCAAGGGGGGTGCTATCGGGGATGCCTACGAGCAGTACTTC	CACKGGAIGDAYEQYF
TRBV29-1	once	TRBJ2-5	NA	TGCGGCGTTTTGACGTCTGGGGGGACCCAGTACTTC	CGVLTSGGTQYF
TRBV7-2	NA	TRBJ2-1	TRBD2	TGTGCCAGCAGCTTAGCATTTTTAAGCGGGGTACGGGGGAATGAGCAGTTCTTC	CASSLAFLSGVRGNEQFF
TRBV25-1	many	TRBJ1-5	TRBD1	TGTGCCAGTCGACAGGGGAATCAGCCCCAGCATTTT	CASRQGNQPQHF
TRBV11-2	NA	TRBJ2-6	TRBD1	TGTGCAAGCAGCATGGGGGGAGACAGGGGCATTTCCCTCTCTGGGGCCAACATCCTGCCTTTC	CASSMGGDRGISLSGANILPF
TRBV14	NA	TRBJ2-1	TRBD2	TGTGCCTGTAGTACCGTAGCGGGATGGGTAAAGAATGAGCAGTTCTTC	CACSTVAGWVKNEQFF
TRBV29-1	NA	TRBJ1-2	TRBD1	TGCAGCGTCCAATCAGGGGGCGACTATGGCTACACGTTC	CSVQSGGDYGYTF
TRBV6-5	NA	TRBJ2-2	NA	TGTGCCAGCAGTGCGGCGGGCGCGAAGACCGGGGATCTGTTTTTT	CASSAAGAKTGDLFF
TRBV6-1	NA	TRBJ1-5	NA	TGTGTAACCCACGTGGAGCAGTTTAGCAATCACCCCCAGCATTTT	CVTHVEQFSNHPQHF
TRBV11-2	NA	TRBJ2-1	TRBD2	TGTGCGAATAGCCTCCTGACTAGCGGGAGTAATGATGAGCGGTTCTTC	CANSLLTSGSNDERFF
TRBV30	NA	TRBJ2-7	NA	TGTGCCTGGAGTAATACTGGGACAAGGGACGAGCAATACTTC	CAWSNTGTRDEQYF
TRBV5-1	NA	TRBJ1-1	TRBD1	TGCGCCAGTAGCACCGGACAGGGCACTGAAACTTTCTTT	CASSTGQGTETFF
TRBV6-5	NA	TRBJ2-7	TRBD2	TGTGCTAGCAGTTACCTCGGGACTAACGGGAGGACCGAGCAGTACTTC	CASSYLGTNGRTEQYF
TRBV5-1	many	TRBJ1-1	NA	TGCGCCAGCAGCTTGTTTTTTCGGGAGACGAACACTGAAGCTTTCTTT	CASSLFFRETNTEAFF
TRBV6-1	NA	TRBJ2-2	NA	TGTGCCAGCAGTGGCATCGGACAAGAATCCACCGGGGAGCTGTTTTTT	CASSGIGQESTGELFF
TRBV2	NA	TRBJ1-1	NA	TGTGCCAGCAGTGATCCCCGCAGGGGCATGAACACTGAAGCTTTCTTT	CASSDPRRGMNTEAFF
TRBV6-2/TRBV6-3	NA	TRBJ2-1	TRBD2	TGTGCCGGCAGGACTAACGGGAGGTCTGAGCAGTTCTTC	CAGRTNGRSEQFF
TRBV11-2	once	TRBJ2-7	TRBD2	TGTGCCAGCAGCTACGGCGGGAGGACCTCGGGAAGCGAGCAGTACTTC	CASSYGGRTSGSEQYF
TRBV11-2	NA	TRBJ2-7	NA	TGTGCCAGCATCCGTGGGAGTCACACCTACGAGCAGTACTTC	CASIRGSHTYEQYF
TRBV28	NA	TRBJ2-1	NA	TGTGCCAGCAGGCCCAGCGACAGCTCCTACAATGAGCAGTTCTTC	CASRPSDSSYNEQFF
TRBV5-1	NA	TRBJ2-6	TRBD1	TGCGCCACCAGCTCCGTGACAGGGTTTTCTGGGGCCAACGTCCTGACTTTC	CATSSVTGFSGANVLTF
TRBV4-2	NA	TRBJ2-7	TRBD2	TGTACCAGCAGCCAAGGTCTCCCTAGCGGGAGAACTTACGAGCAGTATTTC	CTSSQGLPSGRTYEQYF
TRBV5-5	many	TRBJ1-1	NA	TGTGCCAGCAGCGCTAGATCCATGAACACTGAAGCTTTCTTT	CASSARSMNTEAFF
TRBV29-1	NA	TRBJ2-7	NA	TGTAGCGTCGATACAGGGTATGTAGACGAGCACTACTTC	CSVDTGYVDEHYF
TRBV12-3/TRBV12-4	NA	TRBJ2-1	NA	TGTGTCAGCAATCACGGGATTAGTAATCTCTTC	CVSNHGISNLF
TRBV6-6	NA	TRBJ2-3	NA	TGTACCAGCACCCCGCCTGGGGGCACCGATACGCAGTATTTT	CTSTPPGGTDTQYF
TRBV11-2	NA	TRBJ1-1	NA	TGTGGCGGCAGCTTAGACTTTAGATGGGCGAACACTGAAGCTTTCTTT	CGGSLDFRWANTEAFF
TRBV29-1	once	TRBJ2-7	TRBD1	TGTAGCGTTGAAGAGGCAGGGGGTGGGCAGTACTTC	CSVEEAGGGQYF
TRBV6-5	NA	TRBJ2-7	TRBD2	TGTGCCAGCAGTTCTTCAGCGGGAGGGGGAGACCAGTACTTC	CASSSSAGGGDQYF
TRBV11-2	NA	TRBJ1-5	NA	TGTGCCAGTAGCATAGTAGGGGTAACGGGGAGCAATCAGCCCCAGCATTTT	CASSIVGVTGSNQPQHF
TRBV21-1	NA	TRBJ2-1	NA	TGTGCCAGCAGCAAAGCTCGTCCGGACCTGCCAAATGAGCAGTTCTTC	CASSKARPDLPNEQFF
TRBV6-2/TRBV6-3	once	TRBJ2-2	NA	TGTGCCAGCATTTACTCGATAGGGACAACCACGGGGGAGCTGTTTTTT	CASIYSIGTTTGELFF